This T cell receptor (beta chain) emerged from a study of T cells after somatic rescue of genetic block. Sequenced by immunoSEQ multiplex PCR; TCRdb stores in-frame clones only, minus some. The sample lists 55,000 or so clones; 96% were seen once. This CDR3 has 12 residues. Trimming shortened V by 5 bases and J by 0 bases, and 5 bases separated the two germline ends. Germline loops: CDR1 MNHNY, CDR2 SVGAGI (reference sequence). The clonotype was recovered from a child less than two years old. The specimen was peripheral blood mononuclear cells (PBMCs). The genes are TRBV6-6 and TRBJ2-7; D gene unclear. The CDR3 nucleotides read TGTGCCAGCAGTGACAACTCCTACGAGCAGTACTTC. It is translated as CASSDNSYEQYF.